Shown below are 7 T cell receptor beta chains from a single sample sequenced in a study of identical twins. TCRdb itself ran the 5' RACE reads through MiXCR, one entry per CDR3 protein. The table lists about 690,000 distinct CDR3 sequences, around 20% of them singletons. These same data were also listed under a study on T cells expressing NK-cell markers.

The sample comprised PBMCs. The receptors shown here come from a woman aged 18-29 years in good health.

The chain joins TRBV9 to TRBJ2-5, with no clear D. The V end was cut by 0 bases, the J end by 6 bases, with 12 bases between. The CDR3 covers 14 residues. Germline CDR1 is SGDLS and CDR2 is YYNGEE. The CDR3 protein is CASSVAQNQKTQYF. The CDR3 nucleotides read TGTGCCAGCAGCGTAGCACAGAACCAGAAGACCCAGTACTTC.

There are many counts of this clonotype. The gene calls are TRBV20-1 and TRBJ1-2; D unclear. The CDR3 is 10 amino acids. The V and J ends lost 3 bases and 7 bases respectively, with 6 bases between them. CDR1 and CDR2 from the germline V gene are DFQATT and SNEGSKA (reference sequence). The chain's CDR3 is CSASPGGYTF. CDR3 DNA sequence: TGCAGTGCTAGCCCTGGTGGCTACACCTTC.

This clonotype turned up a few times. The V gene is TRBV12-3 or TRBV12-4, the J gene TRBJ1-5; D remains unclear. The CDR3 runs 15 residues. The V and J ends lost 2 bases and 1 base respectively, with 9 bases between them. The CDR3 region has the DNA TGTGCCAGCAGTTTATTAAGCGGGAGCAATCAGCCCCAGCATTTT. This sequence encodes CASSLLSGSNQPQHF.

The J gene is TRBJ1-5, the V gene TRBV10-3; a possible D gene is TRBD1 (6 bases). This CDR3 is 13 amino acids long. Trimming removed 6 bases from V and 4 bases from J, with 10 bases in between. Per the germline V gene, CDR1 is ENHRY and CDR2 is SYGVKD. The CDR3, as DNA: TGTGCCATCAGGGGGGCCCTTAATCAGCCCCAGCATTTT. Amino acid sequence: CAIRGALNQPQHF.

The sample holds a few counts of this clonotype. The chain recombines TRBV6-1 with TRBJ1-1; 8 bases match TRBD1. V trimming: 4 bases; J trimming: 5 bases; junction bases outside the gene matches: 6. Per the germline V gene, CDR1 is MNHNS and CDR2 is SASEGT. The CDR3 contains 14 residues. The DNA for the CDR3 is TGTGCCAGCAGTGGGAGGACAGGGAGGACTGAAGCTTTCTTT. Translation gives CASSGRTGRTEAFF.

This chain uses TRBV5-1 with TRBJ2-5; no firm D call. Germline loops: CDR1 SGHRS, CDR2 YFSETQ. The CDR3 loop spans 13 amino acids. V was pared by 1 base and J by 1 base, with 5 bases between. CDR3 amino acids: CASSLSVQETQYF. CDR3 in DNA: TGCGCCAGCAGCTTGTCCGTCCAAGAGACCCAGTACTTC.

This clonotype was counted a few times. The chain uses TRBV9 and TRBJ2-1; perhaps D is TRBD1 or TRBD2 (5 bases each). The germline V gene has CDR1 SGDLS and CDR2 YYNGEE. The CDR3 sequence is 12 residues long. V lost 2 bases and J lost 9, with 9 bases in between. The CDR3 nucleotides read TGTGCCAGCAGCGTCCCGAGGGGTGAGCAGTTCTTC. Residues: CASSVPRGEQFF.